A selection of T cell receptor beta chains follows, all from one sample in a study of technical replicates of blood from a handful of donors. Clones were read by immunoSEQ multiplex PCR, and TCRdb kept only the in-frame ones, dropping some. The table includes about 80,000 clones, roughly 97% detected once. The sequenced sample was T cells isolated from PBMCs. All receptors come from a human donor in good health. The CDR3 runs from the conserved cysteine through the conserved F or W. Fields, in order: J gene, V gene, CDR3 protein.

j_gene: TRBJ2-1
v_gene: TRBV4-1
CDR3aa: CASSQDHSNRVGEQFF

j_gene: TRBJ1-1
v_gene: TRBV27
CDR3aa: CASSPSRTMRFWAFF

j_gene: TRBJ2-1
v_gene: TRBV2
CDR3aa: CASSVARYNEQFF

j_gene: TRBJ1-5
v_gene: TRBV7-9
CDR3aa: CASSSQTGKDQPQHF

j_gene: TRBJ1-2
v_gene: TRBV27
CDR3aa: CASRTRGVNYGYTF

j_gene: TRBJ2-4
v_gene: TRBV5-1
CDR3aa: CASSLEEGSGNIQYF

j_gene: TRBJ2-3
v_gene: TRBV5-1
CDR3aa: CASSSQGPSTDTQYF

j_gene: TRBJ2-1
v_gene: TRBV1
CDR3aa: CTSSQVRLAGGYNEQFF

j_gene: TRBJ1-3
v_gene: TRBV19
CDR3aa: CASSTSTDSGNTIYF

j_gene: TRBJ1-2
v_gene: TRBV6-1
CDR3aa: CASGNNYGYTF

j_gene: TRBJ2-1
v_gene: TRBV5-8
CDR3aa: CASSWTSGGAYNEQFF

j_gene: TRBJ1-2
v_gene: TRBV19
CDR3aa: CASTAGVPFDSYTF

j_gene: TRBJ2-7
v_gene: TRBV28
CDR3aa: CASSFSGSIYEQYF

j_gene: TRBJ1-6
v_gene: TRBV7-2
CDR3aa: CASSLGGQGYSSLHF

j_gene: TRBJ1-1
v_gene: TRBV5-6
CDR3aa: CASSLEVGGIRTEAFF

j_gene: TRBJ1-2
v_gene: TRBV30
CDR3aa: CAWSPGGQRNYGYTF

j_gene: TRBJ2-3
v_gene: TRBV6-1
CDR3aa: CASTSGQGTDTQYF

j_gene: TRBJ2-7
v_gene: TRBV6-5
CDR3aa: CASSYLTSGRNEQYF

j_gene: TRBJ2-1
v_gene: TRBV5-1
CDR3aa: CASTAGGGTYNEQFF

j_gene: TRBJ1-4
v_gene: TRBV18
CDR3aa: CASSPPGQENEKLFF

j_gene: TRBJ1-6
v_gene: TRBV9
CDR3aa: CASSVEGAPSPLHF

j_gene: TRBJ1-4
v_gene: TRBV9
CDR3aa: CASSQHLGTGNEKLFF

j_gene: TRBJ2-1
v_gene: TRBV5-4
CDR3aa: CASSLGHAEQFF

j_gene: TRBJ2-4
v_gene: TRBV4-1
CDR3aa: CASSPTSGEGKNQYF

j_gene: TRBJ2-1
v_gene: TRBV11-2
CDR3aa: CASSLGLAGQYGQFF

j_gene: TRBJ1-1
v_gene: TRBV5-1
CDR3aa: CASSLRTGINTEAFF

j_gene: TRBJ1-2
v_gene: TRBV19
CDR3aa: CAGGTGVYGYTF

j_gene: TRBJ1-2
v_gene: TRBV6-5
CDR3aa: CASSQGTGIIYTF

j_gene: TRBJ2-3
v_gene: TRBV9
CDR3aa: CASSTRGTADTQYF

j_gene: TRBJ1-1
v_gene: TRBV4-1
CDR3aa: CASSPVPGQGIGTEAFF

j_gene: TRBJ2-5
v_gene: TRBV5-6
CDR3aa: CASSFIAGEETQYF

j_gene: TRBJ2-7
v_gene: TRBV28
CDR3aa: CASSLGASGNSYEQYF

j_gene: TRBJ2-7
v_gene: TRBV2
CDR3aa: CASREDYEQYF

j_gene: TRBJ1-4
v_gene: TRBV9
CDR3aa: CASSETPQGTEKLFF

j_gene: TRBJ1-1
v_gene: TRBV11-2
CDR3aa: CASSSFDGTEAFF

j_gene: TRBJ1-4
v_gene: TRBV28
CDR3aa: CASSNGTPNEKLFF

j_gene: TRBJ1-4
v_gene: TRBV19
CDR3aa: CASSTPRGTNEKLFF

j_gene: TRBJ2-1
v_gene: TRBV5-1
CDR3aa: CASSYTGTPAYNEQFF

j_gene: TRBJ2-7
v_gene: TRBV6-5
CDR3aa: CASSYSIRSSYEQYF

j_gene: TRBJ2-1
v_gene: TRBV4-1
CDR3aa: CASSQGIARDRGGEQFF

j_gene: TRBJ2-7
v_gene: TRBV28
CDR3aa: CASSLYGGGWIIYEQYF

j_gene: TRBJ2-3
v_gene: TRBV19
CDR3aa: CASSIATVLLTDTQYF

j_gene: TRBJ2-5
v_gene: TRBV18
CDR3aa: CASSADQETQYF